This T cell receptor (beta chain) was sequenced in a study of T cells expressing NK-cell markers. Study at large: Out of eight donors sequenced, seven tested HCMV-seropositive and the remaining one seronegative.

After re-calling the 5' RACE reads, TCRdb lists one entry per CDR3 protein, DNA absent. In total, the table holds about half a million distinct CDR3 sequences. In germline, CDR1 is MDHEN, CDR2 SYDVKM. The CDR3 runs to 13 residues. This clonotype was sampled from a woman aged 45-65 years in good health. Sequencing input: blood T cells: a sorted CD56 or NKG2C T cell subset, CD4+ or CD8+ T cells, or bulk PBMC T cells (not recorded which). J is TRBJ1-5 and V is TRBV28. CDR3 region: CASSLLSNQPQHF.